This T cell receptor beta chain was observed in a study of T cell responses to AZD1222 COVID-19 vaccine. General study points: The donors showed a predominance of white British ancestry and of females, with possible underestimation of clonal diversity. Receipt of two AZD1222 doses was followed by a rise in Spike-specific TCR breadth and depth.

Using immunoSEQ multiplex PCR, the repertoire was profiled, and TCRdb retains in-frame clones only, with some absent. This sample yields around 140,000 clones, of which roughly 90% are seen a single time; around 1.5% belongs to the top ten. Concerning this clone itself: Its antigen is still unknown.

The CDR3 totals 11 residues. The V and J genes are TRBV12-1 and TRBJ2-1. TRBV12-1 is classified as a pseudogene. The receptor was isolated from an adult in good health. Sample: peripheral blood, taken on day 0 of AZD1222 vaccination. The CDR3 DNA reads as TGTGCCAGCAGCTTTAGGGATGAGCAGTTCTTC. Its protein product is CASSFRDEQFF.